This entry concerns a single TCR beta chain. The antigen remains unidentified. The data were taken from a study of T cell repertoires in aging, cancer and after chemotherapy. Overall study: Donors were grouped into six age bands spanning 30 or younger through 70 or older.

This CDR3 is built from 12 residues. Germline lookup yields CDR1 MNHEY and CDR2 SVGAGI. V shed 8 bases and J shed 3 bases, with 7 bases lying between them. Amplification of TCR beta used genomic DNA extracted from peripheral blood. A mixed TRB-A/B primer pool amplified rearranged TRB by multiplex touch-down PCR. TCRdb reprocessed the multiplex PCR reads with MiXCR, giving one entry per CDR3 protein. This table holds thousands of distinct CDR3 sequences, about three fifths found once. Whole-study findings and limits: Compared with age-matched healthy donors, untreated hematological or solid cancer patients showed higher blood TCR clonality. Rebound thymic output was suggested by rising median generation probability during chemotherapy in each cancer cohort.

The TCR was taken from a human donor with a blood cancer. The sequencing input was blood. The genes are TRBV6-5 and TRBJ2-2; D is ambiguous. Here the CDR3 DNA reads TGTGCCAGCCCGAGGTACACCGGGGAGCTGTTTTTT. This sequence encodes CASPRYTGELFF.